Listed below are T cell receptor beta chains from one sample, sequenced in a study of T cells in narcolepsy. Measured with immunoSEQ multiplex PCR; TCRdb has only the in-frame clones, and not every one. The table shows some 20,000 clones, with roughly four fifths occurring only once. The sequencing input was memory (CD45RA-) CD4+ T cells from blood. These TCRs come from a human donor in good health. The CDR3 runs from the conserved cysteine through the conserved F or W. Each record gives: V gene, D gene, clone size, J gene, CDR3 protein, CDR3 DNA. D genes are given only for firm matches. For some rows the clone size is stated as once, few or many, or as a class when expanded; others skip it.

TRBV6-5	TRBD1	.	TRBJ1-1	CASSWRQGMNTEAFF	TGTGCCAGCAGTTGGAGACAGGGAATGAACACTGAAGCTTTCTTT
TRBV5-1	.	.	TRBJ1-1	CASSLVRQTNTEAFF	TGCGCCAGCAGCTTAGTGAGACAAACGAACACTGAAGCTTTCTTT
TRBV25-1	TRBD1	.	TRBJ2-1	CASSEDTGTGYNEQFF	TGTGCCAGCAGTGAGGACACCGGGACAGGATACAATGAGCAGTTCTTC
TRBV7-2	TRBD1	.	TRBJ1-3	CASSSRTGGSGNTIYF	TGTGCCAGCAGCTCCCGTACAGGGGGAAGTGGAAACACCATATATTTT
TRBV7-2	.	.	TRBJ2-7	CASSLRRQGHEQYF	TGTGCCAGCAGCTTAAGGAGGCAAGGGCACGAGCAGTACTTC
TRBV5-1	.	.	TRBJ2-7	CASSLDNYEQYF	TGCGCCAGCAGCTTGGACAACTACGAGCAGTACTTC
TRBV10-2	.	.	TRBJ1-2	CASSDDRQSNYGYTF	TGCGCCAGCAGTGATGACAGGCAATCTAACTATGGCTACACCTTC
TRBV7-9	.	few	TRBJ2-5	CASSPTGLQETQYF	TGTGCCAGCAGCCCAACGGGGCTCCAAGAGACCCAGTACTTC
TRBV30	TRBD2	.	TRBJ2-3	CACRGDTGTDTQYF	TGTGCCTGCCGGGGGGATACAGGCACAGATACGCAGTATTTT
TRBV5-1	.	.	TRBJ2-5	CASSLTDQETQYF	TGCGCCAGCAGCTTAACAGACCAAGAGACCCAGTACTTC
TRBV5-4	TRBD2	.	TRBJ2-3	CASSPGTSGGYTQYF	TGTGCCAGCAGCCCGGGGACTAGCGGGGGCTATACGCAGTATTTT
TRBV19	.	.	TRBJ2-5	CASSIVHKGPETQYF	TGTGCCAGTAGTATAGTTCATAAGGGGCCAGAGACCCAGTACTTC
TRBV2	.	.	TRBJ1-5	CASSGSGRSNQPQHF	TGTGCCAGCAGTGGGAGCGGACGGAGCAATCAGCCCCAGCATTTT
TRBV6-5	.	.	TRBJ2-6	CASSPSWSGANVLTF	TGTGCCAGCAGTCCCTCCTGGTCTGGGGCCAACGTCCTGACTTTC
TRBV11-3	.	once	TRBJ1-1	CASSLSPFSEAFF	TGTGCCAGCAGCTTAAGTCCGTTTTCTGAAGCTTTCTTT
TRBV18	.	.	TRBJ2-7	CASSPQTGGGYEQYF	TGTGCCAGCTCACCTCAAACAGGGGGGGGCTACGAGCAGTACTTC
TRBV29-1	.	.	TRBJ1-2	CSVVMVGIYGYTF	TGCAGCGTTGTAATGGTAGGGATCTATGGCTACACCTTC
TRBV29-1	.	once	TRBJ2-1	CSGGGNEQFF	TGCAGCGGAGGGGGGAATGAGCAGTTCTTC
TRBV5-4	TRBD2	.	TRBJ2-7	CASSPSNVAGGTYEQYF	TGTGCCAGCAGCCCGTCCAACGTTGCGGGAGGTACCTACGAGCAGTACTTC